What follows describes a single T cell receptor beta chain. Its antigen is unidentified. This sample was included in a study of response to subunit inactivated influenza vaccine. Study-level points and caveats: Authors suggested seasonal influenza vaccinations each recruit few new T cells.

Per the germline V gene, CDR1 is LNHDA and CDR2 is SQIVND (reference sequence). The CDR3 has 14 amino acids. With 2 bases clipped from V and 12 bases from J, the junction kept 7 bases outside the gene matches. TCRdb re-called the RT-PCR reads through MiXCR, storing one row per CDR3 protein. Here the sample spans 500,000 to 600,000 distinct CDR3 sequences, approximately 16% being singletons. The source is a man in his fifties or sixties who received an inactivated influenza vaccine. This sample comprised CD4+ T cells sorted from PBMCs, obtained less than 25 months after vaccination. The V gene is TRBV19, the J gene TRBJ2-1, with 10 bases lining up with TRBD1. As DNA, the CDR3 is TGTGCCAGTAGTATAAGACAGGGGGCGAAGGTGCAGTTCTTC. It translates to CASSIRQGAKVQFF.